A single sample gave rise to the 27 T cell receptor beta chains below, sequenced in a study of blood T cell repertoires in COVID-19. Assay: immunoSEQ multiplex PCR; the TCRdb copy retains only in-frame clones and omits some. The repertoire has under 200,000 clones, approximately 80% of them found once; the top ten carry about 8.3%. Input material: peripheral blood. These receptors all stem from a man in his fifties or sixties with acute or convalescent COVID-19.

The chain uses TRBV11-2 and TRBJ1-5, with D possibly being TRBD1 (6 bases). CDR3 length: 15 amino acids. The germline gives CDR1 SGHAT, CDR2 FQNNGV. V gave up 2 bases and J gave up 0 bases, with 8 bases separating them. The CDR3 sequence is CASSLNRDSNQPQHF. The CDR3 nucleotides are TGTGCCAGCAGCTTAAACAGGGATAGCAATCAGCCCCAGCATTTT.

CDR3 nucleotides: TGTGCCAGCAGCTTGGGACAGGGGGCCTACGAGCAGTACTTC. It specifies CASSLGQGAYEQYF. The chain carries TRBV7-9 and TRBJ2-7; 11 bases line up with TRBD1. V lost 3 bases and J lost 2; bases outside the gene matches: 0. This CDR3 is built from 14 residues. In germline, CDR1 is SEHNR, CDR2 FQNEAQ (reference sequence).

This rearrangement joins TRBV7-9 to TRBJ1-2, with 7 bases identical to TRBD1. The CDR3 is 14 residues long. The germline V gene encodes CDR1 SEHNR and CDR2 FQNEAQ (reference sequence). V trimming: 5 bases; J trimming: 8 bases; junction bases outside the gene matches: 11. The CDR3 is CASSPRQGSRGYTF. The CDR3 DNA follows: TGTGCCAGCAGCCCGAGACAGGGAAGCAGGGGCTACACCTTC.

This chain links TRBV6-5 with TRBJ2-1, with D possibly being TRBD2 (5 bases). In germline, CDR1 is MNHEY, CDR2 SVGAGI. This CDR3 comprises 14 residues. With 2 bases removed from V and 7 bases from J, the gap between germline ends came to 12 bases. CDR3 protein: CASSYQRGNNEQFF. The DNA for the CDR3 is TGTGCCAGCAGTTACCAGAGAGGGAATAATGAGCAGTTCTTC.

The chain links TRBV19 to TRBJ2-7, with a possible D match to TRBD1 (6 bases). Deletions cut 3 bases from V and 6 bases from J, with 12 bases between. This CDR3 spans 13 amino acids. Germline CDR1 LNHDA, CDR2 SQIVND (reference sequence). The CDR3 DNA sequence: TGTGCCAGTAGTATTATATCCAGGGGCGAGCAGTACTTC. Amino acids: CASSIISRGEQYF.

A remark on this clone: This sequence may be a read error, since a much larger clone differs from it by one base. Other DNA sequences in this specimen translate into the identical CDR3. The J gene is TRBJ1-1, the V gene TRBV7-9; tentative D call: TRBD1 (5 bases). The CDR3 length is 14 residues. CDR1 SEHNR and CDR2 FQNEAQ come from the germline V gene (reference sequence). The CDR3 sequence is CASSLAGGGTEAFF. For the CDR3, the DNA is TGTGCCAGCAGCTTAGCGGGGGGTGGAACTGAAGCTTTTTTT.

This chain connects TRBV9 to TRBJ1-1; tentatively, D is TRBD1 (5 bases). Trimming shortened V by 1 base and J by 3 bases, and 10 bases separated the two germline ends. This CDR3 region has 14 residues. Germline V CDR1 and CDR2: SGDLS, YYNGEE. CDR3 residues: CASSVYGGDTEAFF. CDR3 sequence (DNA): TGTGCCAGCAGCGTATATGGGGGGGACACTGAAGCTTTCTTT.

V usage is TRBV11-2 and J usage is TRBJ2-3; TRBD2 aligns across 7 bases. The germline V gene encodes CDR1 SGHAT and CDR2 FQNNGV. The CDR3 spans 16 residues. V was clipped by 1 base and J by 3 bases; unmatched bases: 7. The CDR3 region has the DNA TGTGCCAGCAGCTTAGGCTCTAGCGGCTATACAGATACGCAGTATTTT. It is translated as CASSLGSSGYTDTQYF.

The J gene is TRBJ2-6, the V gene TRBV30, with D maybe TRBD1 (5 bases). The CDR3 runs 13 residues. Germline lookup yields CDR1 GTSNPN and CDR2 SVGIG (reference sequence). Trimming pared 8 bases from V and 2 bases from J, leaving 10 bases between. The CDR3 coding sequence is TGTGCCGACAGACAGACTGGGGCCAACGTCCTGACTTTC. Translating it yields CADRQTGANVLTF.

The chain has TRBV9 and TRBJ2-5, with 7 bases identical to TRBD2. This CDR3 region has 14 residues. Per the germline V gene, CDR1 is SGDLS and CDR2 is YYNGEE. The ends lost 3 bases at V and 4 bases at J; junction bases unmatched: 6. CDR3 DNA sequence: TGTGCCAGCAGCGCCCCAGGGAGGGCAGAGACCCAGTACTTC. Its protein product is CASSAPGRAETQYF.

This clone has just one count. This chain uses TRBV15 with TRBJ1-1; D is perhaps TRBD1 (5 bases). CDR1 and CDR2 from the germline V gene are LNHNV and YYDKDF (reference sequence). Trimming stripped 9 bases from V and 0 bases from J, with 11 bases between. The CDR3 has 13 amino acids. CDR3 in amino acids: CATGKGVNTEAFF. Written as DNA, the CDR3 is TGTGCCACGGGGAAAGGGGTGAACACTGAAGCTTTCTTT.

The chain has TRBV5-1 and TRBJ1-1; D uncertain. Deletions cut 2 bases from V and 1 base from J, with 9 bases between. The CDR3 is 14 amino acids. Germline-derived CDR1 and CDR2 are SGHRS and YFSETQ. CDR3 DNA sequence: TGCGCCAGCAGCTTTCAAAATTCGAACACTGAAGCTTTCTTT. This encodes CASSFQNSNTEAFF.

The chain recombines TRBV7-3 with TRBJ2-6; D might be TRBD2 (6 bases). The V end was cut by 5 bases, the J end by 2 bases, with 13 bases between. CDR1 SGHTA and CDR2 FQGTGA come from the germline V gene. There are 16 residues in the CDR3. The CDR3 is CASSAGRSAGANVLTF. The CDR3 DNA reads TGTGCCAGCAGCGCAGGGAGGTCCGCTGGGGCCAACGTCCTGACTTTC.

This clone was seen once. This rearrangement joins TRBV2 to TRBJ2-1, with D unclear. Deletions cut 3 bases from V and 6 bases from J, with 12 bases between. Germline CDR1 SNHLY, CDR2 FYNNEI. The CDR3 is made up of 14 amino acids. DNA of the CDR3: TGTGCCAGCAGTGAGCAGGCCCTTCCCAATGAGCAGTTCTTC. This encodes CASSEQALPNEQFF.

The chain joins TRBV6-5 to TRBJ1-1; D unresolved. The V end lost 2 bases, the J end lost 1 base, and 5 bases lay between the germline ends. The length of the CDR3 is 13 residues. Germline values: CDR1 MNHEY, CDR2 SVGAGI. CDR3 in DNA: TGTGCCAGCAGTTACGCGGCGAACACTGAAGCTTTCTTT. Its translation is CASSYAANTEAFF.

The chain uses TRBV29-1 and TRBJ2-7; 7 bases match TRBD1. V was clipped by 5 bases and J by 0 bases; unmatched bases: 4. CDR3 size: 13 residues. Looked up from germline, CDR1 is SQVTM and CDR2 is ANQGSEA. The CDR3 bases are TGCAGCGTTACCCGGGACAGCTCCTACGAGCAGTACTTC. Translated, it gives CSVTRDSSYEQYF.

The sample holds one count of this clone. The chain recombines TRBV5-1 with TRBJ2-3; D call uncertain. This CDR3 region has 14 residues. Germline CDR1 is SGHRS and CDR2 is YFSETQ. V shed 0 bases and J shed 3 bases, with 8 bases lying between them. The CDR3 coding sequence is TGCGCCAGCAGCTTGGTGCAGACAACAGATACGCAGTATTTT. This translates into CASSLVQTTDTQYF.

The chain joins TRBV6-1 to TRBJ2-7; 7 nucleotides match TRBD1. The germline gives CDR1 MNHNS, CDR2 SASEGT. The V gene end was trimmed by 3 bases and the J gene end by 6 bases; junction bases not matched to a gene: 8. The CDR3 spans 14 residues. The DNA of the CDR3 is TGTGCCAGCAGTGAGGGGGACAGAGCTTTCGAGCAGTACTTC. It yields the protein CASSEGDRAFEQYF.

The chain employs TRBV27 and TRBJ1-3; TRBD1 might be the D (5 bases). Trimming left V 6 bases short and J 2 bases short, with 8 bases between. This CDR3 is 13 amino acids long. Per germline, CDR1 MNHEY and CDR2 SMNVEV (reference sequence). The CDR3 protein is CASRSGAGNTIYF. In nucleotides, the CDR3 is TGTGCCAGCAGGTCGGGGGCTGGAAACACCATATATTTT.

The rearrangement links TRBV18 to TRBJ2-3; 8 bases agree with TRBD1. V shed 3 bases, J shed 6 bases, and the junction held 5 bases outside the gene matches. The length of the CDR3 is 14 residues. Germline CDR1 is KGHSH and CDR2 is LQKENI. CDR3: CASSPGQGVDTQYF. The CDR3 nucleotides are TGTGCCAGCTCACCCGGACAGGGAGTTGATACGCAGTATTTT.

The chain joins TRBV5-1 to TRBJ1-2; 9 bases fit TRBD1. CDR3 length equals 17 residues. V shed 2 bases and J 1 base; nucleotides not matched to a gene: 9. Germline V gene sequence: CDR1 SGHRS, CDR2 YFSETQ. CDR3 nucleotide sequence: TGCGCCAGCAGCTTCAGACAGGGGGTGAGGGGTAACTATGGCTACACCTTC. Amino acids: CASSFRQGVRGNYGYTF.

In this sample, this clone turned up once. The chain carries TRBV5-5 and TRBJ1-1; no clear D. Germline V gene sequence: CDR1 SGHKS, CDR2 YYEKEE (reference sequence). The CDR3 extends over 14 amino acids. Trimming left V 4 bases short and J 3 bases short, with 13 bases between. The CDR3 here is CASSLETVYTEAFF. The CDR3 DNA sequence: TGTGCCAGCAGCCTAGAGACCGTCTACACTGAAGCTTTCTTT.

Concerning this clone: Compared with germline, one end of the junction differs, possibly owing to a read error. The rearrangement links TRBV24-1 to TRBJ2-2, with no clear D. The CDR3 extends over 14 amino acids. Per the germline V gene, CDR1 is KGHDR and CDR2 is SFDVKD. This CDR3 reads CATSALTASGELFF. In nucleotides, the CDR3 is TGTGCCACCAGTGCTTTGACCGCCAGCGGGGAGCTGTTTTTT.

The chain couples TRBV9 to TRBJ1-1, with 7 nucleotides matching TRBD1. Germline-derived CDR1 and CDR2 are SGDLS and YYNGEE. The junction had 9 bases not matched to a gene; V was cut back by 0 bases and J by 1 base. The CDR3 runs to 17 residues. The CDR3 bases are TGTGCCAGCAGCGTAGCCCCAAAACAGGGGAGGAACACTGAAGCTTTCTTT. This sequence encodes CASSVAPKQGRNTEAFF. Complete variable domain (other parts from reference TRBV9 and TRBJ1-1): DSGVTQTPKHLITATGQRVTLRCSPRSGDLSVYWYQQSLDQGLQFLIQYYNGEERAKGNILERFSAQQFPDLHSELNLSSLELGDSALYFCASSVAPKQGRNTEAFFGQGTRLTVV.

The chain uses TRBV12-3 or TRBV12-4 and TRBJ1-2; tentatively, D is TRBD1 (6 bases). The CDR3 is 13 amino acids. V was shortened by 6 bases and J by 3 bases, with 11 bases between the two germline ends. The CDR3 region is CASSRNRDYGYTF. The CDR3 DNA sequence: TGTGCCAGCAGCAGGAACAGGGACTATGGCTACACCTTC.

This chain connects TRBV30 to TRBJ2-1; 7 bases agree with TRBD2. The CDR3 spans 12 residues. The ends lost 0 bases at V and 15 bases at J; junction bases unmatched: 8. Germline CDR1 is GTSNPN and CDR2 is SVGIG (reference sequence). The CDR3 sequence is CAWSVRTSFLFF. CDR3 coding DNA: TGTGCCTGGAGTGTACGGACTAGTTTTCTGTTCTTC.

The chain employs TRBV18 and TRBJ2-3; D is perhaps TRBD1 (7 bases). This CDR3 has 16 residues. V lost 6 bases, J lost 4 bases, and 20 bases lay in between. CDR1 and CDR2 (germline): KGHSH, LQKENI. CDR3: CASSLGARGRSDTQYF. The CDR3, as DNA: TGTGCCAGCTCGCTGGGGGCCAGGGGGAGGTCAGATACGCAGTATTTT.